This T cell receptor (beta chain) was sequenced for a study of cytomegalovirus exposure and HLA in healthy donors. At the level of the study: Earlier, 150 million to 200 million T cells were analyzed, and about 120 million unique TCR beta sequences were found among them. Overall study findings and caveats: Analysis performed later showed TCR beta chains linked to HLA being more clonally expanded than equally common others. In vitro work confirmed that a few CMV-associated chains recognize CMV antigens.

This CDR3 region has 14 residues. V lost 6 bases and J 2 bases, leaving 12 bases between the germline ends. Germline V gene lookup returns CDR1 LNHDA and CDR2 SQIVND (reference sequence). In the case of this clone: Antigen: not known.

The study ran its PCR with 60 Vbeta and 13 Jbeta primers. Clones were read by immunoSEQ multiplex PCR, and TCRdb kept only the in-frame ones, dropping some. The table records about 200,000 clones, roughly 80% of them present only once. This clonotype was sampled from a man aged 35-49 years in good health and CMV-seronegative. The rearrangement links TRBV19 to TRBJ2-3, with D perhaps TRBD2 (5 bases). Source material: PBMCs. CDR3 in DNA: TGTGCCAGTAGAAGACTAACTGACACAGATACGCAGTATTTT. This gives the protein CASRRLTDTDTQYF.